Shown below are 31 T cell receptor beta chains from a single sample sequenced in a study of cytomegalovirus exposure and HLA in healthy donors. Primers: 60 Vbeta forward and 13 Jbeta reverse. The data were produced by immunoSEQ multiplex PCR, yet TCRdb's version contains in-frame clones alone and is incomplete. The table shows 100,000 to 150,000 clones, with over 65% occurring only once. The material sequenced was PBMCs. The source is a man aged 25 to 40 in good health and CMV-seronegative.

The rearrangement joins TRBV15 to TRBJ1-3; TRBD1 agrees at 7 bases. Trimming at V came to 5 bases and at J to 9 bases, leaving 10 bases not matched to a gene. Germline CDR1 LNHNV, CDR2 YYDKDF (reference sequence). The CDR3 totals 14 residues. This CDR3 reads CATSAQGSWGTIYF. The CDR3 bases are TGTGCCACCAGCGCACAGGGGTCCTGGGGCACCATATATTTT.

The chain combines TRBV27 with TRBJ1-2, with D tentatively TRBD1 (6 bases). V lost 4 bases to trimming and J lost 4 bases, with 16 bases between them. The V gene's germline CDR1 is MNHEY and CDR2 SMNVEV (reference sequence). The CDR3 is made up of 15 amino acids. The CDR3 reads CASSSKSGTLYGYTF. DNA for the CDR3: TGTGCCAGCAGTTCAAAGTCCGGGACACTCTATGGCTACACCTTC.

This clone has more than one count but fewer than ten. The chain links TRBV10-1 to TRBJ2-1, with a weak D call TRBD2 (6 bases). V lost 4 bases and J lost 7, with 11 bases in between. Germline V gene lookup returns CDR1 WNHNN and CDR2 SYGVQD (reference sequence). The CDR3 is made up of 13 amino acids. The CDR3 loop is CASSAGGVNEQFF. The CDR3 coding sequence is TGCGCCAGCAGTGCCGGGGGTGTGAATGAGCAGTTCTTC.

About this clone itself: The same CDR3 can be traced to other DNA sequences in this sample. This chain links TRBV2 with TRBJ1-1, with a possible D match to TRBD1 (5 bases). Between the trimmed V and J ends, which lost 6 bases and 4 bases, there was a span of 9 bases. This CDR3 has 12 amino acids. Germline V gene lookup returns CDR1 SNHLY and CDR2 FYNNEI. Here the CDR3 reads CASSTGGTEAFF. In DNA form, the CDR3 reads TGTGCCAGCAGCACCGGGGGCACTGAAGCTTTCTTT.

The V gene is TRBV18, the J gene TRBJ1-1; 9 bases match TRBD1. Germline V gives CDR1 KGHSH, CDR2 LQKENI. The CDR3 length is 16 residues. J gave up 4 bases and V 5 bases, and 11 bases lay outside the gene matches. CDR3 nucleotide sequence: TGTGCCAGCTCATCTCTCGGGACAGGGTCGGCCACTGAAGCTTTCTTT. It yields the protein CASSSLGTGSATEAFF.

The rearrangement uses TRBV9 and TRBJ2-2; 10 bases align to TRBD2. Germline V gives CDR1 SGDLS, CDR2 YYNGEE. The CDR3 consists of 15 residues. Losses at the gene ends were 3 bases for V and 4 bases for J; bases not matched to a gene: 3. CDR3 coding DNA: TGTGCCAGCAGCGGGGGACTAGCGTTCACCGGGGAGCTGTTTTTT. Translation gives CASSGGLAFTGELFF.

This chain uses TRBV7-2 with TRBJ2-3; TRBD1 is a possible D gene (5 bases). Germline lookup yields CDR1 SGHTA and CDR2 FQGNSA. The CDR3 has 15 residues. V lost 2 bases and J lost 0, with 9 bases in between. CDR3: CASSLIWGSTDTQYF. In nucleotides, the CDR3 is TGTGCCAGCAGCTTAATCTGGGGCAGCACAGATACGCAGTATTTT.

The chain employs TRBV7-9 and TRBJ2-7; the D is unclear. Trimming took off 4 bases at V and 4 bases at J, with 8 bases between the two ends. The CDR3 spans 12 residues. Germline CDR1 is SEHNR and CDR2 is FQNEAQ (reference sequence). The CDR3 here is CASSSTGYEQYF. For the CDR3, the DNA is TGTGCCAGCAGCTCCACCGGGTACGAGCAGTACTTC.

The CDR3 is CASSQVGGDEKLFF. The DNA of the CDR3 is TGTGCCAGCAGCCAAGTTGGGGGGGATGAAAAACTGTTTTTT. The rearrangement joins TRBV4-2 to TRBJ1-4; a weak D match, TRBD1 (5 bases). The CDR3 is 14 residues long. V was trimmed by 1 base and J by 6 bases, leaving 9 bases between them. Germline assignment: CDR1 LGHNA and CDR2 YNFKEQ.

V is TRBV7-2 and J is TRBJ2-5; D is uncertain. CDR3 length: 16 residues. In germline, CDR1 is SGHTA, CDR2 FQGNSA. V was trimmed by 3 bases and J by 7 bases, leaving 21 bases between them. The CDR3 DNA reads TGTGCCAGCAGCTTTACTTGGGCCTCCTCTGTGGGGACCCAGTACTTC. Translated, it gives CASSFTWASSVGTQYF.

DNA of the CDR3: TGCGCCAGCAGCCGGACAGCCGATGGCTACACCTTC. Its translation is CASSRTADGYTF. The gene calls are TRBV5-1 and TRBJ1-2; TRBD1 is a possible D gene (6 bases). The germline V gene has CDR1 SGHRS and CDR2 YFSETQ. Trimming cost V 4 bases and J 6 bases, with 10 bases left between them. This CDR3 has 12 residues.

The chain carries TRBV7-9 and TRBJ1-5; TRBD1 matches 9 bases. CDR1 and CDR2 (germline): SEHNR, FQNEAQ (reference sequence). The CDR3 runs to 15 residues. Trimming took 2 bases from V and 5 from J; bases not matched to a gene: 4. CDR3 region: CASSLWDRVDQPQHF. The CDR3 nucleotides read TGTGCCAGCAGCTTATGGGACAGGGTAGATCAGCCCCAGCATTTT.

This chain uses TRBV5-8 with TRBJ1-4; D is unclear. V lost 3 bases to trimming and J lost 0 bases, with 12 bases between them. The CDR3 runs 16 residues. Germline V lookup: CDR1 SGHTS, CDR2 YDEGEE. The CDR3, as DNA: TGTGCCAGCAGCTCCGACTTGGAGTCAACTAATGAAAAACTGTTTTTT. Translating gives CASSSDLESTNEKLFF.

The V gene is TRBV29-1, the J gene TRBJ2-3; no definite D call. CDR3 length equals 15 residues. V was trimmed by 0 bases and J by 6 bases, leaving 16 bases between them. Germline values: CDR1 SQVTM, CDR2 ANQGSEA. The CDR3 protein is CSVEDRGYPRDTQYF. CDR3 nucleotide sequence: TGCAGCGTTGAAGATAGAGGCTACCCAAGGGATACGCAGTATTTT.

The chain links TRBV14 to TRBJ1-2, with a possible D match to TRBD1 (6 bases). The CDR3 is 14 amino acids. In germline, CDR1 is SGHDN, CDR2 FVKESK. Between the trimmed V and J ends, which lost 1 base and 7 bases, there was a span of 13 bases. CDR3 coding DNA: TGTGCCAGCAGCCAAGCGACAGGCTTCAGTGGCTACACCTTC. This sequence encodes CASSQATGFSGYTF.

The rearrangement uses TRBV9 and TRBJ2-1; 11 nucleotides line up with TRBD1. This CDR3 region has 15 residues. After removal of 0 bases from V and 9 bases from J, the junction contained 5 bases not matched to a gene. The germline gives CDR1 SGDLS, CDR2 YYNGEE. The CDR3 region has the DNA TGTGCCAGCAGCGTAGCCGGGACAGGGGGTTCTGAGCAGTTCTTC. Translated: CASSVAGTGGSEQFF. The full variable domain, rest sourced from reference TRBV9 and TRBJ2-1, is DSGVTQTPKHLITATGQRVTLRCSPRSGDLSVYWYQQSLDQGLQFLIQYYNGEERAKGNILERFSAQQFPDLHSELNLSSLELGDSALYFCASSVAGTGGSEQFFGPGTRLTVL.

The CDR3 region has the DNA TGCGCCAGCAGCTTGCGTCTGGGCCGACAGGATTATAACTATGGCTACACCTTC. Its translation: CASSLRLGRQDYNYGYTF. This chain connects TRBV5-1 to TRBJ1-2; D is perhaps TRBD1 (6 bases). The CDR3 runs to 18 residues. Trimming removed 1 base at V and 1 base at J, with 20 bases between. CDR1 SGHRS and CDR2 YFSETQ come from the germline V gene.

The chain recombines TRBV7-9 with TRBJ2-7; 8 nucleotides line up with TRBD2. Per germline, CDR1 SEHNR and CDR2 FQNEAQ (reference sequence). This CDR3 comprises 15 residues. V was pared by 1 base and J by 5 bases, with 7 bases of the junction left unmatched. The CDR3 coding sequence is TGTGCCAGCAGCTTAGTGGCTAGCGGGTTCGACGAGCAGTACTTC. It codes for CASSLVASGFDEQYF. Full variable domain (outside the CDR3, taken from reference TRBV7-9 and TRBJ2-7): DTGVSQNPRHKITKRGQNVTFRCDPISEHNRLYWYRQTLGQGPEFLTYFQNEAQLEKSRLLSDRFSAERPKGSFSTLEIQRTEQGDSAMYLCASSLVASGFDEQYFGPGTRLTVT.

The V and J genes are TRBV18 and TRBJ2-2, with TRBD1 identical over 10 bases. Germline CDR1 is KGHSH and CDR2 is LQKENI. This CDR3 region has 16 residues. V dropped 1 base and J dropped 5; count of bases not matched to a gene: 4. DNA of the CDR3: TGTGCCAGCTCACCACTGACAGGGGGCTTGACCGGGGAGCTGTTTTTT. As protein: CASSPLTGGLTGELFF.

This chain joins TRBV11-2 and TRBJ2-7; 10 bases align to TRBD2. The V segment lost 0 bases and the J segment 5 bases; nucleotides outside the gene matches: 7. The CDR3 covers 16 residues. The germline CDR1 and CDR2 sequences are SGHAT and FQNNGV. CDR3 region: CASSLDPSGRSHEQYF. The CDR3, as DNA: TGTGCCAGCAGCTTAGATCCTAGCGGGAGATCCCACGAGCAGTACTTC.

Written as DNA, the CDR3 is TGTGCCAGCAGCTTTTTAAGGGATGGGAACAGGGTATACAATGAGCAGTTCTTC. Residues: CASSFLRDGNRVYNEQFF. V gene TRBV7-8 combines with J gene TRBJ2-1; TRBD1 is a possible D gene (6 bases). The CDR3 totals 18 residues. Germline V CDR1 and CDR2: SGHVS, FQNEAQ. V was cut by 3 bases and J by 4 bases, with 22 bases left in between.

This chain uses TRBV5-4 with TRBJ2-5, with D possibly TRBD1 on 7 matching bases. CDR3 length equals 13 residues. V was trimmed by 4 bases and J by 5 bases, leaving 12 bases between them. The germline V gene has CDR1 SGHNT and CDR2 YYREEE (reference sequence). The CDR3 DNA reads TGTGCCAGCAGCCGGGACAGCGGGGAGACCCAGTACTTC. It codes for CASSRDSGETQYF.

The CDR3 here is CASSPIPGVGDSGRTDTQYF. CDR3 bases: TGTGCCAGCAGTCCCATTCCTGGGGTGGGTGATAGCGGGAGGACAGATACGCAGTATTTT. The chain combines TRBV27 with TRBJ2-3, with 10 bases aligning to TRBD2. The CDR3 contains 20 residues. The V and J ends lost 5 bases and 3 bases, in that order; junction bases with no gene match: 20. Germline V gives CDR1 MNHEY, CDR2 SMNVEV (reference sequence).

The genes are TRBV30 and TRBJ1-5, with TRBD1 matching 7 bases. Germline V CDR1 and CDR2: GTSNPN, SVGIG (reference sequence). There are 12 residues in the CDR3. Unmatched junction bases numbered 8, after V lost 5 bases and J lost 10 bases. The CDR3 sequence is CAWGDSKRPQHF. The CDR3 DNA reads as TGTGCCTGGGGGGACAGCAAGCGTCCCCAGCATTTT.

As DNA, the CDR3 is TGTGCCAGCAGCCAACCCCGGGACAGCAAGACTGAAGCTTTCTTT. It yields the protein CASSQPRDSKTEAFF. The chain couples TRBV6-6 to TRBJ1-1; 7 nucleotides line up with TRBD1. In germline, CDR1 is MNHNY, CDR2 SVGAGI (reference sequence). After removal of 6 bases from V and 5 bases from J, the junction contained 12 bases not matched to a gene. The length of the CDR3 is 15 residues.

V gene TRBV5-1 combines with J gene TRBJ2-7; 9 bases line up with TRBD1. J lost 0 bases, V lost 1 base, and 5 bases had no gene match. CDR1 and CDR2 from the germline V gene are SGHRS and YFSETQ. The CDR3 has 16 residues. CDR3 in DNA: TGCGCCAGCAGCTTGACAGGGGGCTTCATCTCCTACGAGCAGTACTTC. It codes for CASSLTGGFISYEQYF.

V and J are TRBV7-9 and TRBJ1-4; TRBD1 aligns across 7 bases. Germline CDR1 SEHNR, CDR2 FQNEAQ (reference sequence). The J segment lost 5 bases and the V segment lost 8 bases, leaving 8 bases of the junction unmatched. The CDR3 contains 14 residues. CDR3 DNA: TGTGCCAGCGGAGGAGGGACAGCAAATGAAAAACTGTTTTTT. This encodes CASGGGTANEKLFF.

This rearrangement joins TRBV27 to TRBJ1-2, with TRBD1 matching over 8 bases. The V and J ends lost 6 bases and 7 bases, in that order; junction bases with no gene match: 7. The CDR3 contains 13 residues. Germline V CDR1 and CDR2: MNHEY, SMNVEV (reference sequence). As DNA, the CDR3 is TGTGCCAGCAGCCGACAGGGGTATGGTGGCTACACCTTC. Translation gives CASSRQGYGGYTF.

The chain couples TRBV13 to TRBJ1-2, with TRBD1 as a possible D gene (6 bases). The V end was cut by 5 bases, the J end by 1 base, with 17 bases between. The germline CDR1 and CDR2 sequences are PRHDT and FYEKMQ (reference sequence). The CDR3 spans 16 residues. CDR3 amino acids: CASSLRQGRGNYGYTF. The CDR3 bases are TGTGCCAGCAGCCTCCGGCAGGGGCGAGGTAACTATGGCTACACCTTC. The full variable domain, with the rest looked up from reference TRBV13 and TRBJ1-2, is AAGVIQSPRHLIKEKRETATLKCYPIPRHDTVYWYQQGPGQDPQFLISFYEKMQSDKGSIPDRFSAQQFSDYHSELNMSSLELGDSALYFCASSLRQGRGNYGYTFGSGTRLTVV.

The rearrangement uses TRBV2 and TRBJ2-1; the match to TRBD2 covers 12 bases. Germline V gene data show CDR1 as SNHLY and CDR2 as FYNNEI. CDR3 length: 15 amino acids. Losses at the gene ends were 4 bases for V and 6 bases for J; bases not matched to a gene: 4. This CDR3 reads CASSATSGSSNEQFF. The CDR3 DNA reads TGTGCCAGCAGTGCGACTAGCGGGAGTAGCAATGAGCAGTTCTTC.

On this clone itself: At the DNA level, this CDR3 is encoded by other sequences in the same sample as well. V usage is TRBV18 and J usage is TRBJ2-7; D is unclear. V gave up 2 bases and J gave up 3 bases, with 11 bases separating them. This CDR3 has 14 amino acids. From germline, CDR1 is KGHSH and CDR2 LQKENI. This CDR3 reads CASSPGLVSYEQYF. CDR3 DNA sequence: TGTGCCAGCTCACCAGGTCTGGTGAGCTACGAGCAGTACTTC. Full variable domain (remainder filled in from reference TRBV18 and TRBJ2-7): NAGVMQNPRHLVRRRGQEARLRCSPMKGHSHVYWYRQLPEEGLKFMVYLQKENIIDESGMPKERFSAEFPKEGPSILRIQQVVRGDSAAYFCASSPGLVSYEQYFGPGTRLTVT.